This T cell receptor beta chain comes out of a study of blood T cell repertoires in COVID-19. Turning to the study itself: Specimens from acute and convalescent COVID-19 originated in the United States, Italy and Spain. PBMCs, B-cell-depleted T cells, or T cells provided the cDNA or gDNA that made up the material.

Germline V CDR1 and CDR2: LGHNA, YNFKEQ. This CDR3 is built from 14 residues. Trimming removed 0 bases from V and 9 bases from J, with 14 bases in between. Authors' processing steps: The assay estimated nucleated cells by amplifying reference gene primers. The repertoire was sequenced with immunoSEQ multiplex PCR; TCRdb's copy has only in-frame clones and lacks some. From that table come the V and J calls and clone size; the DNA was used to work out D and trimming. Of fewer than 350,000 clones listed, roughly 85% are singletons. This sequence was found in a human donor in a cohort sampled during active COVID-19. Input material: peripheral blood. This rearrangement joins TRBV4-2 to TRBJ2-5; D possibly corresponds to TRBD2 (7 bases). This chain's CDR3 is CASSQDRTRGAQYF. CDR3 bases: TGTGCCAGCAGCCAAGACAGGACTAGGGGGGCCCAGTACTTC.